These 21 T cell receptor beta chains share one sample of origin, sequenced in a study of blood T cell repertoires in COVID-19. Clones were read by immunoSEQ multiplex PCR, and TCRdb kept only the in-frame ones, dropping some. The repertoire holds about 350,000 clones, with less than 90% as singletons. The source material was PBMCs or T cells enriched from blood (not recorded which). The receptors originated from a woman in her 30s who had recovered from COVID-19.

This rearrangement joins TRBV7-6 to TRBJ1-1; the D gene is possibly TRBD1 (6 bases). The V gene's germline CDR1 is SGHVS and CDR2 FNYEAQ. This CDR3 has 13 residues. V dropped 5 bases and J dropped 1 base, with 8 bases sitting between them. CDR3 bases: TGTGCCAGCAGCGCACAGGGGAACACTGAAGCTTTCTTT. This translates into CASSAQGNTEAFF.

CDR3: CASSPRQGPGELFF. The CDR3 bases are TGCGCCAGCAGCCCGCGACAGGGTCCCGGGGAGCTGTTTTTT. J is TRBJ2-2 and V is TRBV5-1; 7 bases map to TRBD1. The length of the CDR3 is 14 residues. The V and J ends lost 4 bases and 6 bases, in that order; junction bases with no gene match: 6. Germline V gene sequence: CDR1 SGHRS, CDR2 YFSETQ. The variable domain in full, completed from reference TRBV5-1 and TRBJ2-2, reads KAGVTQTPRYLIKTRGQQVTLSCSPISGHRSVSWYQQTPGQGLQFLFEYFSETQRNKGNFPGRFSGRQFSNSRSEMNVSTLELGDSALYLCASSPRQGPGELFFGEGSRLTVL.

This clone was observed once. The gene calls are TRBV5-4 and TRBJ2-2, with unresolved D. The germline CDR1 and CDR2 sequences are SGHNT and YYREEE (reference sequence). V was clipped by 7 bases and J by 0 bases, with 13 bases between them. The CDR3 covers 15 residues. This CDR3 is CASLSEPTNTGELFF. In DNA form, the CDR3 reads TGTGCCAGCCTATCGGAGCCGACGAACACCGGGGAGCTGTTTTTT.

The chain recombines TRBV18 with TRBJ1-5; D unresolved. The ends were cut back, 3 bases at V and 6 bases at J, with 12 bases in the middle. CDR3 length equals 14 residues. Germline V gene sequence: CDR1 KGHSH, CDR2 LQKENI. The CDR3 loop is CASSPDSMFQPQHF. The DNA of the CDR3 is TGTGCCAGCTCACCGGATAGCATGTTTCAGCCCCAGCATTTT.

This sequence joins TRBV11-1 and TRBJ2-1; TRBD2 agrees at 10 bases. The CDR3 extends over 15 amino acids. Per the germline V gene, CDR1 is SGHAT and CDR2 is FQDESV (reference sequence). Trimming at V came to 4 bases and at J to 8 bases, leaving 8 bases not matched to a gene. DNA for the CDR3: TGTGCCAGCAGCTCCAAAAGCGGGGGGGCCTATGAGCAGTTCTTC. Its translation: CASSSKSGGAYEQFF.

This clone was observed once. The V call is TRBV28, the J call TRBJ1-1; D is undetermined. V lost 6 bases to trimming and J lost 1 base, with 12 bases between them. The germline V gene has CDR1 MDHEN and CDR2 SYDVKM. The CDR3 spans 14 residues. CDR3 bases: TGTGCCAGCAGCCCCCCGGGATCGAACACTGAAGCTTTCTTT. Translating gives CASSPPGSNTEAFF.

A few counts support this clone. This chain joins TRBV6-5 and TRBJ2-1; no clear D gene. Germline CDR1 reads MNHEY; CDR2 reads SVGAGI. There are 13 residues in the CDR3. V was pared by 6 bases and J by 5 bases, with 11 bases between. The CDR3: CASSDGVHNEQFF. The CDR3 DNA reads TGTGCCAGCAGCGACGGAGTCCACAATGAGCAGTTCTTC.

This rearrangement joins TRBV19 to TRBJ1-2, with D perhaps TRBD1 (6 bases). CDR1 LNHDA and CDR2 SQIVND come from the germline V gene (reference sequence). Trimming stripped 10 bases from V and 2 bases from J, with 11 bases between. The CDR3 loop spans 12 amino acids. The CDR3: CATGGANYGYTF. The CDR3 DNA follows: TGTGCCACGGGGGGGGCCAACTATGGCTACACCTTC. Supplemented by reference TRBV19 and TRBJ1-2, the full variable domain reads DGGITQSPKYLFRKEGQNVTLSCEQNLNHDAMYWYRQDPGQGLRLIYYSQIVNDFQKGDIAEGYSVSREKKESFPLTVTSAQKNPTAFYLCATGGANYGYTFGSGTRLTVV.

The rearrangement uses TRBV5-4 and TRBJ2-7; TRBD1 agrees at 7 bases. Unmatched junction bases numbered 4, after V lost 0 bases and J lost 1 base. The CDR3 is made up of 15 amino acids. The V gene's germline CDR1 is SGHNT and CDR2 YYREEE (reference sequence). CDR3 coding DNA: TGTGCCAGCAGCTTGGCCGGGACAGTGTCCTACGAGCAGTACTTC. Translation gives CASSLAGTVSYEQYF.

Concerning this clone: Additional DNA sequences in this sample encode the identical CDR3. The J gene is TRBJ2-3, the V gene TRBV11-3; 7 nucleotides match TRBD2. Per germline, CDR1 SGHNT and CDR2 YENEEA. The V and J ends lost 9 bases and 4 bases, in that order; junction bases with no gene match: 10. The CDR3 covers 14 residues. CDR3 residues: CASSAEGRADTQYF. Here the CDR3 DNA reads TGTGCCAGTAGCGCCGAAGGGAGGGCAGATACGCAGTATTTT.

The V call is TRBV11-2, the J call TRBJ2-4, with D uncertain. Per germline, CDR1 SGHAT and CDR2 FQNNGV. The V end lost 6 bases, the J end lost 8 bases, and 17 bases lay between the germline ends. The CDR3 has 14 amino acids. The CDR3 loop is CASRSLLEWDIQYF. CDR3 coding DNA: TGTGCCAGCAGGTCCCTATTGGAGTGGGACATTCAGTACTTC.

This rearrangement joins TRBV5-1 to TRBJ1-2; possibly TRBD1 for D (6 bases). The length of the CDR3 is 15 residues. Germline CDR1 reads SGHRS; CDR2 reads YFSETQ. V was trimmed by 4 bases and J by 2 bases, leaving 15 bases between them. CDR3 sequence: CASSPRPGQNYGYTF. CDR3 coding DNA: TGCGCCAGCAGCCCACGTCCCGGACAGAACTATGGCTACACCTTC.

This chain joins TRBV2 and TRBJ2-2; weak D call: TRBD1 (6 bases). The germline gives CDR1 SNHLY, CDR2 FYNNEI. CDR3 length equals 13 residues. Trimming removed 4 bases from V and 5 bases from J, with 8 bases in between. The CDR3, as DNA: TGTGCCAGCAGTGGAGGGGGAACCGGGGAGCTGTTTTTT. Protein: CASSGGGTGELFF.

The chain links TRBV6-5 to TRBJ1-6; TRBD1 matches at 10 bases. CDR1 and CDR2 from the germline V gene are MNHEY and SVGAGI. This CDR3 contains 15 residues. V lost 7 bases, J lost 9 bases, and 9 bases stayed unmatched. The CDR3 here is CASTHETGGVSPLHF. In nucleotides, the CDR3 is TGTGCCAGCACCCATGAGACAGGGGGCGTTTCACCCCTCCACTTT.

The V gene is TRBV5-1, the J gene TRBJ1-3; 12 bases are shared with TRBD1. CDR3 size: 17 residues. Unmatched junction bases numbered 7, after V lost 4 bases and J lost 2 bases. Germline CDR1 is SGHRS and CDR2 is YFSETQ. The CDR3 reads CASSPRGQGAPGNTIYF. CDR3 coding DNA: TGCGCCAGCAGCCCCCGGGGACAGGGGGCCCCTGGAAACACCATATATTTT.

The chain combines TRBV3-1 (or the pseudogene TRBV3-2) with TRBJ2-1; TRBD2 is a possible D gene (6 bases). The CDR3 has 16 amino acids. Germline-derived CDR1 and CDR2 are LGHDT and YNNKEL (reference sequence). V lost 7 bases to trimming and J lost 9 bases, with 25 bases between them. The CDR3 spells CASTYSTRARGGEQFF. CDR3 in DNA: TGTGCCAGCACCTACTCGACTAGAGCGAGGGGCGGTGAGCAGTTCTTC.

In nucleotides, the CDR3 is TGTGCCAGCAGCTTAGGTTTGGCTGGCTACACCTTC. Amino acid sequence: CASSLGLAGYTF. The chain is built from TRBV7-9 and TRBJ1-2; no definite D call. Germline V gene data show CDR1 as SEHNR and CDR2 as FQNEAQ (reference sequence). This CDR3 is built from 12 residues. V lost 1 base and J lost 7, with 7 bases in between.

The V and J genes are TRBV5-1 and TRBJ2-5; D possibly corresponds to TRBD1 (6 bases). Per the germline V gene, CDR1 is SGHRS and CDR2 is YFSETQ. This CDR3 region has 15 residues. The V and J ends lost 1 base and 1 base respectively, with 11 bases between them. The CDR3 region is CASSLLGTSQETQYF. The CDR3 nucleotides read TGCGCCAGCAGCTTGTTAGGGACATCCCAAGAGACCCAGTACTTC.

The chain employs TRBV2 and TRBJ1-2; weak D call: TRBD1 (5 bases). The V and J ends lost 7 bases and 2 bases respectively, with 14 bases between them. Germline CDR1 SNHLY, CDR2 FYNNEI. This CDR3 region has 14 residues. This CDR3 reads CASTPEDKNYGYTF. In nucleotides, the CDR3 is TGTGCCAGCACCCCCGAGGACAAAAACTATGGCTACACCTTC. Together with reference TRBV2 and TRBJ1-2, the CDR3 gives the full variable domain: EPEVTQTPSHQVTQMGQEVILRCVPISNHLYFYWYRQILGQKVEFLVSFYNNEISEKSEIFDDQFSVERPDGSNFTLKIRSTKLEDSAMYFCASTPEDKNYGYTFGSGTRLTVV.

V and J are TRBV27 and TRBJ2-7; TRBD1 matches at 10 bases. The CDR3 length is 14 residues. CDR1 MNHEY and CDR2 SMNVEV come from the germline V gene (reference sequence). The trim removed 6 bases at V and 3 bases at J, leaving 5 bases unmatched. In DNA form, the CDR3 reads TGTGCCAGCAGCCGACAGGGGGCCTACTACGAGCAGTACTTC. Encoded protein: CASSRQGAYYEQYF.

This clone appeared a single time. This CDR3 reads CASNRDRAGYEQYF. CDR3 in DNA: TGCGCCAGCAACCGGGACAGGGCCGGATACGAGCAGTACTTC. This chain connects TRBV5-1 to TRBJ2-7; 9 bases align to TRBD1. This CDR3 comprises 14 residues. Germline CDR1 and CDR2: SGHRS and YFSETQ. The J segment lost 4 bases and the V segment lost 6 bases, leaving 8 bases of the junction unmatched.